The T cell receptor (beta chain) described here comes from a study of OX40 agonist ivuxolimab in advanced cancers. Background on the study: Intravenous ivuxolimab at 0.01 to 10 mg/kg was given to patients every 2 weeks.

Assay: immunoSEQ multiplex PCR; the TCRdb copy retains only in-frame clones and omits some. The sample has more than 75,000 clones; approximately 90% are singletons. CDR1 SNHLY and CDR2 FYNNEI come from the germline V gene. CDR3 length: 15 residues. V was clipped by 7 bases and J by 5 bases, with 17 bases between them. The chain carries TRBV2 and TRBJ1-4; D gene unclear. The receptor was derived from an adult with an advanced solid tumor such as melanoma, head and neck, liver or kidney cancer. The specimen was CD4+ or CD8+ T cells sorted from blood, collected in a trial of the OX40 agonist ivuxolimab. The CDR3 sequence: CASTPLGPGNEKLFF. The DNA of the CDR3 is TGTGCCAGCACGCCTCTCGGTCCGGGGAATGAAAAACTGTTTTTT.